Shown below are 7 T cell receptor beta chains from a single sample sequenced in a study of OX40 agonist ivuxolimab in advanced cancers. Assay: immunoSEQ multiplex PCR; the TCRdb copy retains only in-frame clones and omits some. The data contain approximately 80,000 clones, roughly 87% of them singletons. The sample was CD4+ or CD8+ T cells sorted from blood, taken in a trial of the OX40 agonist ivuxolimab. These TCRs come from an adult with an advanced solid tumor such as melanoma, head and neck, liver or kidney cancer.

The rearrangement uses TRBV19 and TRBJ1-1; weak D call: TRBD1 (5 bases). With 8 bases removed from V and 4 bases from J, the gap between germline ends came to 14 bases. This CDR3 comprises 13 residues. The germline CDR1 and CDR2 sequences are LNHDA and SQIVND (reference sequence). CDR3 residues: CASRTRDRTEAFF. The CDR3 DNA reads TGTGCCAGTCGAACCCGGGACCGCACTGAAGCTTTCTTT.

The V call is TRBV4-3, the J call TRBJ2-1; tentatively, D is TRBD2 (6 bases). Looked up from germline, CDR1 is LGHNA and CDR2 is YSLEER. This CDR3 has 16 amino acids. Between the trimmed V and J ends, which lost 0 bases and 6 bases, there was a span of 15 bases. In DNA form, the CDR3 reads TGCGCCAGCAGCCAAGATCGAACTAGCCGATTCAATGAGCAGTTCTTC. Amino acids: CASSQDRTSRFNEQFF.

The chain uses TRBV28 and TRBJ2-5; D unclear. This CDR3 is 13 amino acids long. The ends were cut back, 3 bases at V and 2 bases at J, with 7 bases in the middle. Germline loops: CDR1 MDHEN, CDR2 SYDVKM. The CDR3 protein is CASSLRQQETQYF. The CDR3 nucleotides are TGTGCCAGCAGTTTGAGGCAGCAAGAGACCCAGTACTTC.

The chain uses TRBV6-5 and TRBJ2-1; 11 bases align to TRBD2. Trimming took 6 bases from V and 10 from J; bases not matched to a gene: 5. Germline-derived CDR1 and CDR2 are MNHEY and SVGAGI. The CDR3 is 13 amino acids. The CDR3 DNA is TGTGCCAGCAGCGGGACTAGCGGAGCCGAGCAGTTCTTC. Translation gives CASSGTSGAEQFF.

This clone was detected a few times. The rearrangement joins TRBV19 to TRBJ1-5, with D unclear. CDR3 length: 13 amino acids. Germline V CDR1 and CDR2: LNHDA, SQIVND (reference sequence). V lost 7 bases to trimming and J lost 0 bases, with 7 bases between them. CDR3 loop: CASTDYSNQPQHF. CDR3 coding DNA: TGTGCCAGTACAGACTATAGCAATCAGCCCCAGCATTTT.

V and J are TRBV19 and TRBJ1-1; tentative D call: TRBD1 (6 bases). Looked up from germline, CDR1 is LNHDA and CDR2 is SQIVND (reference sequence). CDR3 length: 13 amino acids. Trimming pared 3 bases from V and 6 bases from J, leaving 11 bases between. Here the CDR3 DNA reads TGTGCCAGTAGTATGTCGAGGGGGGCTGAAGCTTTCTTT. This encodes CASSMSRGAEAFF.

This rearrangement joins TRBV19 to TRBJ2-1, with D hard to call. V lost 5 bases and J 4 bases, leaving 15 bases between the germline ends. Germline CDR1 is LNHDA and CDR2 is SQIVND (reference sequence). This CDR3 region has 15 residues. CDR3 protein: CASSVRSLNYNEQFF. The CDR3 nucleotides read TGTGCCAGTAGTGTCCGAAGCCTAAATTACAATGAGCAGTTCTTC.